This T cell receptor beta chain derives from a study of T cell responses to AZD1222 COVID-19 vaccine (dated by TCRdb to about 2021). At the level of the whole study: AZD1222 recipients whose second dose came at about 4 weeks and those whose second dose came at about 12 weeks were combined into one group, since spike-specific TCR depth and breadth did not differ between the two schedules. TCR sequencing covered some 240 trial participants: 207 given two doses of AZD1222 and 26 given two doses of MenACWY control vaccine. Trial participants were enrolled by age into subgroups of 18-55, 56-69 and 70-plus years, and 148, 28 and 57 TCR-sequenced participants, respectively, were included in these subgroups.

The time point label for this specimen denotes: baseline before first vaccination. The vaccinee samples were drawn from two UK trials, COV001 and COV002, one of which was a single-blind randomized controlled phase 2/3 trial testing AZD1222 (ChAdOx1 nCoV-19) in healthy adults. For TCRbeta chain sequencing, PBMC samples from trial participants were taken at day 0 and at day 28 after the second dose. At the junction V is shortened by 5 bases and J by 2 bases, with 20 bases in between. Including the terminal cysteine and phenylalanine, the CDR3 comprises 17 residues. The sequence is cut down to CDR3 DNA, 51 bases in frame from base 1. The study at large found these results: After two AZD1222 doses, both the breadth and the depth of spike-specific TCRs were significantly higher than at day 0 and than in MenACWY recipients. Conclusions about previously exposed vaccinees were limited because only six or seven AZD1222 recipients were SARS-CoV-2 seropositive at baseline. Because no samples from the day 14 peak response were available, repertoires could be characterized only after the peak T cell response. Vaccine-associated CD4 TCRs spanned the whole spike protein, with dominant responses in regions 160-218 and 743-854. In the small 56-69-year group, the increase in depth fell short of significance, most likely because of low power. Nearly half of unique spike-specific TCRs reportedly recognized epitopes outside regions mutated in the B.1.351 and B.1.1.7 variants. Participants were mostly white British and included more females than males, and it was suggested by the authors that clonal diversity may have been underestimated.

The CDR3 regions of human TCRbeta chains were analyzed by immunosequencing. As for how the authors treated the data: TCRs in the repertoires were compared against a reference library of SARS-CoV-2-specific TCRs that had been generated with the MIRA antigen-specificity platform. Breadth meant the fraction of unique TCRs that were SARS-CoV-2-associated, whereas depth meant the fraction of total T cells that were SARS-CoV-2-associated. Using the MIRA data, every spike-specific TCR was mapped to the spike region that the TCR reacted to and assigned to either a CD4 or a CD8 class. Log10-transformed breadth and depth values were compared by one-way ANOVA with Sidak's multiple comparisons tests. Not all clones reach the TCRdb copy of this immuneACCESS table, which keeps in-frame sequences only. Checked studies attribute under half of the gap to unresolved V genes and leave the rest unexplained. D and trimming come from the DNA, and the V and J calls and clone size come from that table. This sample lists 60,000 to 80,000 clones; approximately 85% were detected once. In total, the top ten clones hold approximately 19% of the sample.

In the case of this clone: This receptor's antigen is unknown. Base quality data are lacking; no much larger clone is found one base away.

The material was peripheral blood, obtained on day 0 of AZD1222 vaccination. The V gene is TRBV5-3 and the J gene is TRBJ2-1; no confident D gene assignment can be made. TRBV5-3 is identified as an open reading frame with a role that is uncertain. The receptor comes from an adult in good health. The CDR3 corresponds to CARSNNRLLFPYNEQFF. In nucleotides, the sequence is TGTGCCAGAAGTAACAACCGACTCCTCTTCCCCTACAATGAGCAGTTCTTC.